This T cell receptor (beta chain) comes out of a study of T-cell reconstitution after alpha-beta-depleted transplantation in children. The ends were cut back, 5 bases at V and 5 bases at J, with 24 bases in the middle. The CDR3 loop spans 17 amino acids. Germline CDR1 is MNHEY and CDR2 is SMNVEV (reference sequence). The TCRbeta library incorporated unique molecular identifiers. TCRdb reprocessed the PCR reads via MiXCR and lists one record per CDR3 protein. Among 230,000 or so distinct CDR3 sequences listed, 9.5% to 15% were seen once. This clonotype was counted ten times or more. The sequenced sample was PBMCs from the stem cell graft donor, obtained from the stem cell graft. The chain employs TRBV27 and TRBJ1-2; possibly TRBD1 for D (6 bases). This TCR derives from a human donor who donated a stem cell graft to a child with acute lymphoblastic leukemia. CDR3 residues: CASSMSLGATFPYGYTF. DNA for the CDR3: TGTGCCAGCAGTATGTCGTTGGGGGCAACATTCCCTTATGGCTACACCTTC.